These 14 T cell receptor beta chains originate from one sample sequenced in a study of T-cell reconstitution after alpha-beta-depleted transplantation in children. TCRbeta library construction was performed incorporating unique molecular identifiers. TCRdb itself ran the PCR reads through MiXCR, one entry per CDR3 protein. Counted here are 530,000 or so distinct CDR3 sequences, 20% to 30% occurring once; the ten biggest clones make up 30% to 45%. The source was PBMCs, collected before TCRalphabeta/CD19-depleted stem cell transplant. All receptors come from a boy less than two years old with Wiskott-Aldrich syndrome, due to receive a stem cell transplant.

This clonotype was observed a single time. This chain joins TRBV9 and TRBJ2-7; 13 nucleotides line up with TRBD2. The germline gives CDR1 SGDLS, CDR2 YYNGEE. V gave up 7 bases and J gave up 4 bases; unmatched junction bases: 17. The CDR3 is 18 residues long. The CDR3 nucleotides read TGTGCCAGCTCACGGACTAGCGGGAGACGGGTTCCGGTTTACGAGCAGTACTTC. It translates to CASSRTSGRRVPVYEQYF.

The genes are TRBV24-1 and TRBJ2-2, with 10 positions matching TRBD1. Germline V lookup: CDR1 KGHDR, CDR2 SFDVKD. This CDR3 is built from 16 residues. Unmatched junction bases numbered 2, after V lost 2 bases and J lost 3 bases. CDR3 in amino acids: CATSDSTGGYTGELFF. CDR3 bases: TGTGCCACCAGTGATTCGACAGGGGGCTACACCGGGGAGCTGTTTTTT.

The chain couples TRBV20-1 to TRBJ2-7; unclear D gene. This CDR3 is 14 amino acids long. The germline CDR1 and CDR2 sequences are DFQATT and SNEGSKA (reference sequence). Trimming pared 5 bases from V and 2 bases from J, leaving 16 bases between. The CDR3 nucleotides are TGCAGTGCTGGCCTGATAGGAGTACCCTACGAGCAGTACTTC. Translated: CSAGLIGVPYEQYF.

Only a few counts were recorded for this clonotype. The chain has TRBV20-1 and TRBJ2-3, with unresolved D. The CDR3 has 13 residues. The V gene's germline CDR1 is DFQATT and CDR2 SNEGSKA (reference sequence). Trimming removed 3 bases at V and 0 bases at J, with 7 bases between. The CDR3: CSASAVSTDTQYF. For the CDR3, the DNA is TGCAGTGCTAGTGCAGTGAGCACAGATACGCAGTATTTT.

V usage is TRBV5-1 and J usage is TRBJ2-5, with 10 bases that match TRBD2. V lost 1 base and J lost 2; bases outside the gene matches: 5. CDR1 and CDR2 (germline): SGHRS, YFSETQ. CDR3 length: 16 amino acids. The CDR3: CASSLQLAGEQETQYF. The CDR3, as DNA: TGCGCCAGCAGCTTGCAGCTAGCGGGGGAACAAGAGACCCAGTACTTC.

This clonotype turned up a few times. The genes are TRBV20-1 and TRBJ2-6; tentative D call: TRBD1 (6 bases). The germline V gene has CDR1 DFQATT and CDR2 SNEGSKA (reference sequence). V gave up 6 bases and J gave up 0 bases, with 9 bases separating them. The CDR3 sequence is 14 residues long. CDR3 residues: CSARQASGANVLTF. As DNA, the CDR3 is TGCAGTGCCAGACAGGCCTCTGGGGCCAACGTCCTGACTTTC.

This clonotype appeared a few times. The rearrangement uses TRBV10-3 and TRBJ1-1; 12 positions agree with TRBD1. CDR3 length: 14 residues. Per germline, CDR1 ENHRY and CDR2 SYGVKD. V gave up 6 bases and J gave up 5 bases; unmatched junction bases: 4. This CDR3 reads CAIRTGQGATEAFF. DNA of the CDR3: TGTGCCATCAGGACGGGACAGGGGGCAACTGAAGCTTTCTTT.

This clonotype was counted a few times. The chain joins TRBV20-1 to TRBJ1-2, with 7 nucleotides matching TRBD1. CDR1 and CDR2 (germline): DFQATT, SNEGSKA (reference sequence). The CDR3 sequence is 12 residues long. V was pared by 6 bases and J by 3 bases, with 4 bases of the junction left unmatched. The DNA for the CDR3 is TGCAGTGCGCCCAGGGGGTACTATGGCTACACCTTC. It translates to CSAPRGYYGYTF.

This clonotype has only one observation. The chain recombines TRBV6-1 with TRBJ2-7; D may be TRBD1 (5 bases). Deletions cut 7 bases from V and 3 bases from J, with 19 bases between. The CDR3 covers 15 residues. In germline, CDR1 is MNHNS, CDR2 SASEGT. CDR3 sequence reads: CASTEGPLGLYEQYF. CDR3 nucleotides: TGTGCCAGCACCGAAGGTCCGCTGGGGCTCTACGAGCAGTACTTC.

The chain employs TRBV24-1 and TRBJ2-1, with TRBD1 matching 11 bases. CDR1 KGHDR and CDR2 SFDVKD come from the germline V gene. The CDR3 runs to 16 residues. V shed 3 bases and J 5 bases; nucleotides not matched to a gene: 5. CDR3 residues: CATSDTGQGAHNEQFF. CDR3 DNA: TGTGCCACCAGTGATACCGGACAGGGGGCACACAATGAGCAGTTCTTC.

The CDR3 sequence is CSARDTAGGPGDEQFF. The CDR3 DNA sequence: TGCAGTGCTAGAGATACAGCGGGAGGGCCGGGGGATGAGCAGTTCTTC. V and J are TRBV20-1 and TRBJ2-1; 10 bases align to TRBD2. The CDR3 runs 16 residues. The germline V gene has CDR1 DFQATT and CDR2 SNEGSKA (reference sequence). Trimming at V came to 0 bases and at J to 8 bases, leaving 10 bases not matched to a gene.

This chain links TRBV20-1 with TRBJ2-1; D may be TRBD1 (5 bases). The CDR3 consists of 9 residues. Deletions cut 6 bases from V and 10 bases from J, with 7 bases between. Germline V gene sequence: CDR1 DFQATT, CDR2 SNEGSKA (reference sequence). CDR3 sequence (DNA): TGCAGTGCCGGACACGAGCAGTTCTTC. Encoded protein: CSAGHEQFF.

V and J are TRBV20-1 and TRBJ2-5; TRBD1 might be the D (6 bases). Germline CDR1 is DFQATT and CDR2 is SNEGSKA (reference sequence). The CDR3 spans 14 residues. The V and J ends lost 0 bases and 1 base respectively, with 9 bases between them. The CDR3 DNA follows: TGCAGTGCTAGAGAGACAGGTCGCCAAGAGACCCAGTACTTC. Translation: CSARETGRQETQYF.

This sequence joins TRBV19 and TRBJ2-1; D not resolved. This CDR3 is 18 amino acids long. The germline V gene encodes CDR1 LNHDA and CDR2 SQIVND (reference sequence). V was trimmed by 1 base and J by 2 bases, leaving 18 bases between them. In DNA form, the CDR3 reads TGTGCCAGTAGTATAGGGGGTGGAGCGTCGGATACCTACAATGAGCAGTTCTTC. Translated: CASSIGGGASDTYNEQFF. Variable domain in full (rest from reference TRBV19 and TRBJ2-1): DGGITQSPKYLFRKEGQNVTLSCEQNLNHDAMYWYRQDPGQGLRLIYYSQIVNDFQKGDIAEGYSVSREKKESFPLTVTSAQKNPTAFYLCASSIGGGASDTYNEQFFGPGTRLTVL.